These T cell receptor beta chains were read from a single sample in a study of T cell changes during pregnancy in multiple sclerosis. Sequenced by immunoSEQ multiplex PCR; TCRdb stores in-frame clones only, minus some. The table has under 80,000 clones, 85% to 95% seen once; the top ten hold 0.4% to 0.6%. This specimen was CD4+ T cells from peripheral blood mononuclear cells, taken in the second trimester of pregnancy. These receptors all come from a female donor with multiple sclerosis, enrolled in a pregnancy study. Both conserved end residues are part of each CDR3. The order of the fields is V gene, J gene, CDR3 protein.

TRBV6-5	TRBJ2-1	CASSGGLAGNEQFF
TRBV19	TRBJ2-1	CASSMRQLSNEQFF
TRBV5-1	TRBJ2-3	CASRLGLAGTDTQYF
TRBV5-8	TRBJ1-1	CASGSLQGWSTEAFF
TRBV5-1	TRBJ1-2	CASSLAGQGGYGYTF
TRBV28	TRBJ1-2	CASSPGRGRIYGYTF
TRBV9	TRBJ1-2	CASSAQTANYGYTF
TRBV6-1	TRBJ1-4	CASSFTRENNEKLFF
TRBV5-1	TRBJ1-6	CASSLGQGNSPLHF
TRBV20-1	TRBJ2-7	CSASYIGEQYF
TRBV2	TRBJ2-7	CASRDRGSLGFVDEQYF
TRBV11-2	TRBJ2-1	CASSLGSSGGVYNEQFF
TRBV5-1	TRBJ1-6	CASSQSPGQLNSPLHF
TRBV6-9	TRBJ2-2	CASSFRVPGELFF
TRBV30	TRBJ2-7	CAFRLAGASDQYF
TRBV19	TRBJ2-7	CASSMFLAGGPGEQYF
TRBV27	TRBJ2-5	CASAGLAGGEETQYF
TRBV7-3	TRBJ2-2	CASSLSSTGELFF
TRBV6-1	TRBJ2-7	CASSEVRQGTEQYF
TRBV5-1	TRBJ2-7	CATSTGAVNGRASEQYF
TRBV15	TRBJ1-3	CATSRAKGHHSGNTIYF
TRBV11-2	TRBJ2-3	CASSPRGGDTDTQYF
TRBV7-2	TRBJ1-2	CASSLEGTGGGYTF
TRBV30	TRBJ1-2	CACRGDTRDYGYTF
TRBV4-2	TRBJ2-3	CASSPSGSEQYF
TRBV6-1	TRBJ1-2	CASSVNSGGYGYTF
TRBV28	TRBJ1-6	CASSIGTGAFISRSPLHF
TRBV29-1	TRBJ2-1	CSVGTWEGLREQFF
TRBV19	TRBJ1-3	CASSYDRSSGNTIYF
TRBV6-4	TRBJ1-2	CASRKTGQARGYTF
TRBV5-1	TRBJ2-7	CASSPFPGIQAYEQYF
TRBV7-6	TRBJ1-2	CASSPQLPGTGEGYTF
TRBV27	TRBJ1-6	CASTFGRESPLHF
TRBV11-2	TRBJ1-6	CASSLVRAEGVNNSPLHF
TRBV2	TRBJ1-1	CASRQAGFMNTEAFF
TRBV7-3	TRBJ1-1	CASSPGGRTEAFF
TRBV11-3	TRBJ1-1	CASSFPGGGGTEAFF
TRBV5-1	TRBJ2-3	CASSLSSSGSGVDTQYF
TRBV30	TRBJ2-7	CAWGLDRPPYEQYF
TRBV30	TRBJ2-3	CAWSHRAVGADTQYF
TRBV5-4	TRBJ2-6	CASSLVLLSSGANVLTF
TRBV28	TRBJ1-2	CASSLEGARGYTF
TRBV5-1	TRBJ2-1	CASSPGLGGNEQFF
TRBV5-1	TRBJ1-1	CASSLAQGARSTEAFF
TRBV5-1	TRBJ2-7	CASRDTAVDEQYF
TRBV7-9	TRBJ2-5	CASSPVRGGQETQYF
TRBV28	TRBJ2-7	CASNRAGLPYEQYF
TRBV7-2	TRBJ1-1	CASSLVRGEAFF
TRBV28	TRBJ1-2	CASRETGGDGYTF
TRBV18	TRBJ1-5	CASSPTGGGGNQPQHF
TRBV19	TRBJ2-5	CASNLAGAETQYF
TRBV6-5	TRBJ1-3	CASSRGSGNTIYF
TRBV4-3	TRBJ1-6	CASSQGYNYNSPLHF
TRBV6-1	TRBJ2-7	CASSDGLAAYEQYF
TRBV2	TRBJ2-7	CASSAETGRSYEQYF
TRBV7-9	TRBJ1-2	CASSLDSPGFVGYTF
TRBV28	TRBJ2-7	CASRLAGGSYEQYF
TRBV4-3	TRBJ1-2	CASSQEGRGYGYTF
TRBV6-1	TRBJ1-5	CASSDRQPGLYSNQPQHF